This TCR beta chain was captured by sequencing in a study of PD-L1 blockade in urothelial cancer. Germline-derived CDR1 and CDR2 are KGHSH and LQKENI. The V gene lost 2 bases and the J gene lost 1 base, with 11 bases spanning the gap. The CDR3 is 15 residues long. Measured with immunoSEQ multiplex PCR; TCRdb has only the in-frame clones, and not every one. Of 100,000 or so clones listed, approximately 85% are singletons. The clonotype comes from a man aged 45 to 65 with urothelial cancer. This material consisted of PBMCs, taken around atezolizumab (anti-PD-L1) treatment. The chain recombines TRBV18 with TRBJ1-1; D call uncertain. CDR3 bases: TGTGCCAGCTCACCAGTGGCCGGGAGGAACACTGAAGCTTTCTTT. As protein: CASSPVAGRNTEAFF.